The 3 T cell receptor beta chains below were found in one sample sequenced in a study of cytomegalovirus exposure and HLA in healthy donors (dated by TCRdb to between 2016 and 2019). Library preparation employed the immunoSEQ multiplex PCR assay. For the multiplex PCR, a mixture combining 60 forward primers for TCR Vbeta segments and 13 reverse primers for TCR Jbeta segments was used. TCRdb re-hosts the immuneACCESS table, in-frame sequences only. Its copies lack some clones; in the studies checked, an unresolved V gene accounts for under half of them, and the cause for the rest is not known. The sample has fewer than 200,000 clones on record, around 81% of them singletons. The top ten hold about 2.2% of the sample. The specimen was PBMCs. These receptors came from a woman under 40 in good health and CMV-seronegative.

This clone was counted a single time. The chain couples TRBV27 to TRBJ2-2; a possible D gene is TRBD2 (5 bases). There are 14 residues in the CDR3. Trimming shortened V by 9 bases and J by 1 base, and 12 bases separated the two germline ends. The germline V gene encodes CDR1 MNHEY and CDR2 SMNVEV (reference sequence). Written as DNA, the CDR3 is TGTGCCAGTGCGCGACTACAGAACACCGGGGAGCTGTTTTTT. It codes for CASARLQNTGELFF.

The rearrangement joins TRBV5-4 to TRBJ2-5; 8 bases align to TRBD1. This CDR3 is 14 amino acids long. The V segment lost 3 bases and the J segment 2 bases; nucleotides outside the gene matches: 3. Germline CDR1 SGHNT, CDR2 YYREEE (reference sequence). This CDR3 is CASSYGQGQETQYF. The CDR3 nucleotides read TGTGCCAGCAGCTATGGACAGGGACAAGAGACCCAGTACTTC.

The chain links TRBV6-5 to TRBJ2-3, with 10 positions matching TRBD1. This CDR3 has 14 amino acids. The V gene end was trimmed by 5 bases and the J gene end by 9 bases; junction bases not matched to a gene: 8. In germline, CDR1 is MNHEY, CDR2 SVGAGI. The CDR3 region has the DNA TGTGCCAGCAGTGGGGACAGGGGAAAGAAAACGCAGTATTTT. It is translated as CASSGDRGKKTQYF.